This T cell receptor (beta chain) was captured in a study of blood T cell repertoires in COVID-19. Study summary: Sources were T cells, B-cell-depleted T cells, or PBMCs; the material itself was cDNA or gDNA.

The CDR3 is 13 residues long. V was cut by 4 bases and J by 4 bases, with 11 bases left in between. CDR1 and CDR2 (germline): SGHDT, YYEEEE. Assay: immunoSEQ multiplex PCR; the TCRdb copy retains only in-frame clones and omits some. This table holds 290,000 or so clones, approximately 86% found once. The specimen was peripheral blood. The V gene is TRBV5-6, the J gene TRBJ2-5; D unresolved. This clonotype was sampled from a man in his 70s with acute or convalescent COVID-19. Here the CDR3 DNA reads TGTGCCAGCAGCCTGCCCAGTGCAGAGACCCAGTACTTC. Translation: CASSLPSAETQYF. Using reference TRBV5-6 and TRBJ2-5 for the parts outside the CDR3, the full variable domain is DAGVTQSPTHLIKTRGQQVTLRCSPKSGHDTVSWYQQALGQGPQFIFQYYEEEERQRGNFPDRFSGHQFPNYSSELNVNALLLGDSALYLCASSLPSAETQYFGPGTRLLVL.